Listed here is a single T cell receptor beta chain. Its target is not known. Profiling relied on immunoSEQ multiplex PCR, and the TCRdb table lists in-frame clones only, not all of them. The sample has 70,000 to 75,000 clones, 84% seen once. This entry comes from a study of OX40 agonist ivuxolimab in advanced cancers. Study-wide context: Patients treated during dose escalation were battling hepatocellular carcinoma, melanoma, renal cell or head and neck cancer.

Study findings and constraints: Both blood CD4+ and CD8+ T cells showed clonal growth by week 6 at 0.1 to 3.0 mg/kg.

J lost 9 bases, V lost 0 bases, and 7 bases had no gene match. The CDR3 sequence is 15 residues long. The germline V gene encodes CDR1 SGHTS and CDR2 YDEGEE. This sequence joins TRBV5-8 and TRBJ2-1; TRBD2 agrees at 9 bases. This TCR came from an adult with an advanced solid tumor such as melanoma, head and neck, liver or kidney cancer. The sample was CD4+ or CD8+ T cells sorted from blood, taken in a trial of the OX40 agonist ivuxolimab. The CDR3 region is CASSLGVAGAGEQFF. The DNA for the CDR3 is TGTGCCAGCAGCTTGGGGGTAGCGGGGGCCGGTGAGCAGTTCTTC. Variable domain in full (rest from reference TRBV5-8 and TRBJ2-1): EAGVTQSPTHLIKTRGQQATLRCSPISGHTSVYWYQQALGLGLQFLLWYDEGEERNRGNFPPRFSGRQFPNYSSELNVNALELEDSALYLCASSLGVAGAGEQFFGPGTRLTVL.